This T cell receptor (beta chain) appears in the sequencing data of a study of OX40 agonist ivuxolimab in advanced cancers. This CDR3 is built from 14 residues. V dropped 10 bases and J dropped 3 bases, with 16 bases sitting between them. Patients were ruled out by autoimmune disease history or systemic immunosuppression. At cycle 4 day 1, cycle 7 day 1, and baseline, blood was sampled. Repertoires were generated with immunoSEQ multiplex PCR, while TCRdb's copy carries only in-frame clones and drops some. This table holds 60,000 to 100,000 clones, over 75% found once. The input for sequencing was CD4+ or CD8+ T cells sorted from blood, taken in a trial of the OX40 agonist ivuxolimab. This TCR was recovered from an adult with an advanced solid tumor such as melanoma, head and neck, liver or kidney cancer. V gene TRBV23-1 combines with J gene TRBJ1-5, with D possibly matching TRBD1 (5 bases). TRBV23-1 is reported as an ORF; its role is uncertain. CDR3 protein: CANGGGCNNQPQHF. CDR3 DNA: TGCGCCAACGGGGGGGGGTGTAACAATCAGCCCCAGCATTTT.